This TCR beta chain originates from a study of shared clonotypes between healthy human individuals. Trimming took 7 bases from V and 4 from J; bases not matched to a gene: 6. Germline V gene data show CDR1 as SNHLY and CDR2 as FYNNEI. The CDR3 runs 14 residues. The study, taken as a whole, reports: A generally larger estimated richness was seen in naive subsets than in memory subsets. Non-shared clonotypes had lower generation probabilities than clonotypes shared by all four sorted-subset donors. For sorted subsets, rarefaction showed incomplete sequencing despite large depth.

This clone was recorded a few times. No antigen is known for it. TCRdb's copy holds only in-frame clones and misses some; the assay was immunoSEQ multiplex PCR. The sample records about 2.4 million clones, approximately 94% being singletons. Donors comprised only Caucasian adults living in Nashville, Tennessee. Material: naive CD4+ T cells from PBMCs. The sample's subset: CD45RA+ positively selected. The receptor comes from a man aged 18 to 35 in good health. Some clones in this sample may be carry-over from other donors' samples. This chain uses TRBV2 with TRBJ1-5; TRBD1 matches 8 bases. CDR3 bases: TGTGCCAGCACCGGACAGGGCGGTAATCAGCCCCAGCATTTT. Protein sequence: CASTGQGGNQPQHF.